The present entry profiles one TCR beta chain with its context. MiXCR was run by TCRdb on the RT-PCR reads, yielding one entry per CDR3 protein. Of about a million distinct CDR3 sequences in the sample, more than 15% are singletons; the top ten hold 5% to 6.5%. This sample was included in a study of patients and donors after allogeneic stem cell transplantation. With 3 bases removed from V and 2 bases from J, the gap between germline ends came to 14 bases. In germline, CDR1 is SGHDT, CDR2 YYEEEE. This CDR3 comprises 16 residues. The receptor's source is a human donor who was either an allogeneic HSCT recipient or a stem cell or donor lymphocyte infusion donor (not recorded which). It is not recorded whose cells these are; they may come from a transplant donor. J is TRBJ2-2 and V is TRBV5-6, with D maybe TRBD2 (5 bases). The sequencing input was blood, either unsorted or a sorted T cell fraction (not recorded which). The CDR3 DNA is TGTGCCAGCAGCTCCGCCAGCAGCGGCAACACCGGGGAGCTGTTTTTT. Its protein is CASSSASSGNTGELFF.